This record looks at one TCR beta chain sequence and its context. The antigen remains undetermined. This sample stems from a study of early T cells in non-severe SARS-CoV-2 infection. Study-level points and caveats: Private and CD4 specificities were missed by VDJdb matching, which favored anti-spike CD8 responses.

Each single cDNA molecule received a unique molecular identifier. TCRdb reprocessed the 5' RACE reads via MiXCR and lists one record per CDR3 protein. The table shows almost 45,000 distinct CDR3 sequences, with roughly 6% occurring only once. Per the germline V gene, CDR1 is SGHNT and CDR2 is YYREEE (reference sequence). V lost 3 bases, J lost 0 bases, and 3 bases stayed unmatched. CDR3 length equals 16 residues. The material sequenced was whole blood. The source of this sequence is an adult who was a healthcare worker with PCR-confirmed SARS-CoV-2 infection or an uninfected control (not recorded which). This chain links TRBV5-4 with TRBJ2-2, with 9 positions matching TRBD1. CDR3 DNA: TGTGCCAGCAGCTCTCGGACAGGGGCGAACACCGGGGAGCTGTTTTTT. This sequence encodes CASSSRTGANTGELFF.